The clone carrying this TCR beta chain was counted only a few times. As yet, its antigen is unknown. The record originates from a study of post-analysis software for immune sequencing data. Background on the study: The study covered relapsing-remitting, secondary progressive and progressive-relapsing courses of multiple sclerosis. General study findings and limits: Controls significantly exceeded multiple sclerosis patients in normalized Chao1 diversity.

The TCR beta cDNA libraries contained unique molecular identifiers. TCRdb independently ran MiXCR on the PCR reads; one entry per CDR3 protein. Of around 710,000 distinct CDR3 sequences in the sample, approximately 44% are singletons; the top ten hold roughly 4.5%. Sequenced material: blood. The origin of this receptor is a girl aged 5-17 years with multiple sclerosis.

CDR3 nucleotides: TGTGCCAGCAGTCCCCGGACAGGACCCTCGGGCGAGCAGTACTTC. This sequence encodes CASSPRTGPSGEQYF. This chain joins TRBV28 and TRBJ2-7; TRBD1 matches at 7 bases. The junction had 13 bases not matched to a gene; V was cut back by 5 bases and J by 6 bases. CDR3 length: 15 residues. The germline V gene encodes CDR1 MDHEN and CDR2 SYDVKM.